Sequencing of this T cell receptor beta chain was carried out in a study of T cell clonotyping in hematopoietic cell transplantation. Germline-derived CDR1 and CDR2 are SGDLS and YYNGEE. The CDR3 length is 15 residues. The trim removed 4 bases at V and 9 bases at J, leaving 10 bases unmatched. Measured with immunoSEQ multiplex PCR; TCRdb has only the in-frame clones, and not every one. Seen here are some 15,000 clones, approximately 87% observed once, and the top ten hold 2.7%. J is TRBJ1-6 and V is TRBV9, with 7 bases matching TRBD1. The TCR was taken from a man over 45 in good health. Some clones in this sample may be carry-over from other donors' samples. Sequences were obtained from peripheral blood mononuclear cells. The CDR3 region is CASSYKGAQGSPLHF. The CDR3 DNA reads TGTGCCAGCAGCTACAAGGGGGCGCAAGGTTCACCCCTCCACTTT.